The clone carrying this T cell receptor beta chain was picked up one time. This record belongs to a study of T cell clones after liver transplantation. Study-wide context: In this trial, immunosuppression withdrawal was attempted within 2 years of liver transplant.

Sequencing was performed with immunoSEQ multiplex PCR; in TCRdb, only in-frame clones are kept and a portion is missing. The data contain roughly 100,000 clones, about 86% of them singletons. The CDR3 length is 12 residues. From germline, CDR1 is MDHEN and CDR2 SYDVKM. V lost 8 bases and J 4 bases, leaving 10 bases between the germline ends. Sequenced material: CD4+ T cells from blood, taken 45 to 50 months after liver transplant. This rearrangement joins TRBV28 to TRBJ2-3, with D possibly TRBD2 on 5 matching bases. The clonotype originates from a human patient who received a liver transplant. Among the T cells, some may be from the graft donor. The CDR3 sequence is CASGEKPDTQYF. DNA for the CDR3: TGTGCCAGCGGGGAGAAGCCAGATACGCAGTATTTT.